This T cell receptor beta chain emerged from a study of T cell responses to AZD1222 COVID-19 vaccine. TCRdb keeps only in-frame clones here, not all; method: immunoSEQ multiplex PCR. The sample yields approximately 140,000 clones, 70% to 90% seen once. In germline, CDR1 is SQVTM, CDR2 ANQGSEA. CDR3 length: 14 amino acids. V lost 4 bases, J lost 1 base, and 5 bases stayed unmatched. Study results and caveats: Only after the peak T cell response were repertoires sampled.

About this clone itself: Its antigen is as yet unknown.

Sequences were derived from peripheral blood, sampled on day 0 of AZD1222 vaccination. The rearrangement joins TRBV29-1 to TRBJ2-3, with 7 bases identical to TRBD1. This receptor was taken from an adult in good health. Written as DNA, the CDR3 is TGCAGCGTTGTGGAAGGACAGGGCACAGATACGCAGTATTTT. This sequence encodes CSVVEGQGTDTQYF.